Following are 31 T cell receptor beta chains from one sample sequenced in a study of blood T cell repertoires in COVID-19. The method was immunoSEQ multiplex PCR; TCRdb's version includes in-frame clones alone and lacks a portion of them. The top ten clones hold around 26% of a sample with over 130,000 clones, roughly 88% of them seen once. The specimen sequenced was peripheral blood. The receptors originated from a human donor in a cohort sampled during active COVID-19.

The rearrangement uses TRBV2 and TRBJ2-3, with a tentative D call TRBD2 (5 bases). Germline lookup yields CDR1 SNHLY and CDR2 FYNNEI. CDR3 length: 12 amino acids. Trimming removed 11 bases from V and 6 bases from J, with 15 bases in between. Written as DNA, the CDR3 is TGTGCCCATAAAAGGGAGTCCGATACGCAGTATTTT. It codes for CAHKRESDTQYF.

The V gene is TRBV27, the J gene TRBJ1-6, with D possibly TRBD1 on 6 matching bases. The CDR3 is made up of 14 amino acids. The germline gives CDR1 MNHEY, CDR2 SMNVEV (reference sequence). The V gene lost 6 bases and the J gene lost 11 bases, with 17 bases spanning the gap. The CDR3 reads CASSTGTSPAPLHF. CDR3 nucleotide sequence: TGTGCCAGCAGCACGGGGACATCACCTGCACCCCTCCACTTT.

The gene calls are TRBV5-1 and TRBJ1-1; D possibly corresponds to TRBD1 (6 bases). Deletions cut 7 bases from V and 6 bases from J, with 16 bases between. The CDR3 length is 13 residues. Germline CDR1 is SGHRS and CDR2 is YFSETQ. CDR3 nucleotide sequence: TGCGCCAGCGCCCCCCAGGGGCGCGCTGAAGCTTTCTTT. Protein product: CASAPQGRAEAFF.

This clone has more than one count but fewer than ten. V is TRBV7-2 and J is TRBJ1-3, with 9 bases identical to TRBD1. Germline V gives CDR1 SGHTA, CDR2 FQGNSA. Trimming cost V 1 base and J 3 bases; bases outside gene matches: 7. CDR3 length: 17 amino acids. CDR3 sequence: CASSLGTGAWDGNTIYF. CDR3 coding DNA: TGTGCCAGCAGCTTAGGGACAGGGGCTTGGGATGGAAACACCATATATTTT.

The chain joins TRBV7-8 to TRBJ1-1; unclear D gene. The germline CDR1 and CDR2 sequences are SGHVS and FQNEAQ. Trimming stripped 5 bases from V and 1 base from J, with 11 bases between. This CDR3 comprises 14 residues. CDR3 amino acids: CASSPREGNTEAFF. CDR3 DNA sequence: TGTGCCAGCAGCCCCCGGGAGGGGAACACTGAAGCTTTCTTT.

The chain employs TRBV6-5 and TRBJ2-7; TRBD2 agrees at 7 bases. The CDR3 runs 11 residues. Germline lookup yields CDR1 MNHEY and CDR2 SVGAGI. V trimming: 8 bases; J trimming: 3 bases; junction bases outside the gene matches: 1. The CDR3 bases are TGTGCCAGCGGGGAGGGCTACGAGCAGTACTTC. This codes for CASGEGYEQYF.

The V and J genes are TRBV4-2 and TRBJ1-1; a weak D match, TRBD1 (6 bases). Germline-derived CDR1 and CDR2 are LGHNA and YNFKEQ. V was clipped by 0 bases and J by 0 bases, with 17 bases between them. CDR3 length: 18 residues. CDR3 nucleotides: TGTGCCAGCAGCCAAGAACGGACAAGGGGGGGCATGAACACTGAAGCTTTCTTT. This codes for CASSQERTRGGMNTEAFF.

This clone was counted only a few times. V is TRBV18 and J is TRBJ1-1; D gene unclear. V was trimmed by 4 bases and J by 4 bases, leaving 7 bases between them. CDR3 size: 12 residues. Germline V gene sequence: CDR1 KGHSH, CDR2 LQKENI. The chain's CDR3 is CASSREGTEAFF. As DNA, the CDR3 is TGTGCCAGCTCACGAGAGGGCACTGAAGCTTTCTTT. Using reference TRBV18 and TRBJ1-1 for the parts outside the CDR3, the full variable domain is NAGVMQNPRHLVRRRGQEARLRCSPMKGHSHVYWYRQLPEEGLKFMVYLQKENIIDESGMPKERFSAEFPKEGPSILRIQQVVRGDSAAYFCASSREGTEAFFGQGTRLTVV.

The DNA of the CDR3 is TGTGCCAGCAGCCCGGGACAGGGGCACGAAAAACTGTTTTTT. Protein: CASSPGQGHEKLFF. The chain employs TRBV7-9 and TRBJ1-4; 10 positions agree with TRBD1. The CDR3 consists of 14 residues. Germline CDR1 is SEHNR and CDR2 is FQNEAQ (reference sequence). J gave up 8 bases and V 5 bases, and 5 bases lay outside the gene matches.

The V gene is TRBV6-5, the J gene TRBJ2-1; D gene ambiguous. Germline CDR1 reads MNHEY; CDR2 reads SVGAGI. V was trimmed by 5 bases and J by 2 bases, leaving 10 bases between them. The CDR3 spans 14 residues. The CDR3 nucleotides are TGTGCCAGCAGTCGCAGTGTTCCCTACAATGAGCAGTTCTTC. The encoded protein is CASSRSVPYNEQFF.

The CDR3 loop is CASSPRTGATEAFF. CDR3 nucleotide sequence: TGTGCCAGCAGCCCCAGAACAGGCGCCACTGAAGCTTTCTTT. The gene calls are TRBV7-9 and TRBJ1-1; D perhaps matches TRBD1 (5 bases). Germline V gene data show CDR1 as SEHNR and CDR2 as FQNEAQ (reference sequence). V was cut by 5 bases and J by 4 bases, with 14 bases left in between. The CDR3 runs to 14 residues.

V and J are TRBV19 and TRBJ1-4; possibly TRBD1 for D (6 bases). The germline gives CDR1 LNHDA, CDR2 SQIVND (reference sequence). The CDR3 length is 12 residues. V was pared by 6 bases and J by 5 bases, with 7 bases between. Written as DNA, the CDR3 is TGTGCCAGTAGCACAGGGAATGAAAAACTGTTTTTT. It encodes CASSTGNEKLFF.

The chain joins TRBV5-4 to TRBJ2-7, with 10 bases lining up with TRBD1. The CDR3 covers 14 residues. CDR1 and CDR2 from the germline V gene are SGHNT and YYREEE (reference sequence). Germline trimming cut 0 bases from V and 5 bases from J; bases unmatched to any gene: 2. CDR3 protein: CASSLGGTGDEQYF. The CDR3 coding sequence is TGTGCCAGCAGCTTGGGGGGGACAGGGGACGAGCAGTACTTC.

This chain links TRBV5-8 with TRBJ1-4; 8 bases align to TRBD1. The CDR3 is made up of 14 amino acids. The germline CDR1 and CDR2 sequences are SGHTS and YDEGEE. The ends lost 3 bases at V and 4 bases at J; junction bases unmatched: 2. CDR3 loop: CASSSGQVNEKLFF. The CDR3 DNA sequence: TGTGCCAGCAGCTCGGGACAGGTTAATGAAAAACTGTTTTTT.

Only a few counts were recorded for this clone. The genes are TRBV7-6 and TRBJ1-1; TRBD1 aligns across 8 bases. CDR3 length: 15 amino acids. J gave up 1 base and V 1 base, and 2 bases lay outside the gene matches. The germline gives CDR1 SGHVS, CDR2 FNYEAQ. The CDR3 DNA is TGTGCCAGCAGCTTAGTTGGACAGGGGAACACTGAAGCTTTCTTT. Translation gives CASSLVGQGNTEAFF.

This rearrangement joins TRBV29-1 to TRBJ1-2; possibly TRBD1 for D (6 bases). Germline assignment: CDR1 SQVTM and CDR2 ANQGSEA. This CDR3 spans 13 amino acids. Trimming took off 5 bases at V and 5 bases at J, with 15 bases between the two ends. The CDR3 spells CSVNLEGGYGYTF. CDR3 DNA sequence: TGCAGCGTTAATCTGGAAGGGGGATATGGCTACACCTTC.

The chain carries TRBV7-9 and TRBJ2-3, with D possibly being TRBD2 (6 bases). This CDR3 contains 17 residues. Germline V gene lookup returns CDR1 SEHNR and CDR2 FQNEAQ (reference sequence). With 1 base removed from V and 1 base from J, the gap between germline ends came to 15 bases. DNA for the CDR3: TGTGCCAGCAGCTTAGTCGTTGGAGGGCCACGCACAGATACGCAGTATTTT. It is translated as CASSLVVGGPRTDTQYF.

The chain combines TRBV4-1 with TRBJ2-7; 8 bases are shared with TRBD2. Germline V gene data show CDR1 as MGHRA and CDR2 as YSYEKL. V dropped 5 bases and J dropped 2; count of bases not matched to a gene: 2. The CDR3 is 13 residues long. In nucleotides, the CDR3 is TGCGCCAGCAGCGCCGGGGGGGCCTACGAGCAGTACTTC. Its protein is CASSAGGAYEQYF.

CDR3 coding DNA: TGTGCCAGCAGTGAATCTCGGGGGGGTGGCTACACCTTC. As protein: CASSESRGGGYTF. The chain is built from TRBV25-1 and TRBJ1-2, with D perhaps TRBD1 (5 bases). The germline V gene encodes CDR1 MGHDK and CDR2 SYGVNS. The CDR3 length is 13 residues. Trimming cost V 1 base and J 7 bases, with 10 bases left between them.

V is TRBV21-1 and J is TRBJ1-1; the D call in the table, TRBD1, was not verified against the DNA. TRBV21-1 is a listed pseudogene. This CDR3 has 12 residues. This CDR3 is CANPGKNTEAFF. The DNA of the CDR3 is TGTGCCAACCCAGGTAAGAACACTGAAGCTTTCTTT.

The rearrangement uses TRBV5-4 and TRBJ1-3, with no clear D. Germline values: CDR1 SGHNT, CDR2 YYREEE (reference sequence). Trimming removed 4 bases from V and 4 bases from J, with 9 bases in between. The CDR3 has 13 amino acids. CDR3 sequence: CASSPSTGNTIYF. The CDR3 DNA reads TGTGCCAGCAGCCCTTCGACAGGAAACACCATATATTTT.

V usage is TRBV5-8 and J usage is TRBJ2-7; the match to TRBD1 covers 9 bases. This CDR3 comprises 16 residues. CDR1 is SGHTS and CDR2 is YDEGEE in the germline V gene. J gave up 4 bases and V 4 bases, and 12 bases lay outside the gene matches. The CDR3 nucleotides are TGTGCCAGCAGCGGCGCGACCGGGACAGGGAGATACGAGCAGTACTTC. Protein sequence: CASSGATGTGRYEQYF.

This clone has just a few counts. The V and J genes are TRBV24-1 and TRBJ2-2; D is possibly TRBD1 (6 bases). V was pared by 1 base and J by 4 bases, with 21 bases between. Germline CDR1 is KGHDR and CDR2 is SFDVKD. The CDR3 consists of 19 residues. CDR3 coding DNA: TGTGCCACCAGTGATTTAGGTCCGGGGCGCCTAGGGGGCACCGGGGAGCTGTTTTTT. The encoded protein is CATSDLGPGRLGGTGELFF.

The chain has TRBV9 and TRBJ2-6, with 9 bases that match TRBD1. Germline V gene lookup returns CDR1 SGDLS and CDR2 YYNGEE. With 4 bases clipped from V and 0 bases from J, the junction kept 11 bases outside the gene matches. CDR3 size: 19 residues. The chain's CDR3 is CASSPRTGEGGSGANVLTF. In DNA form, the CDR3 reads TGTGCCAGCAGCCCCCGGACAGGGGAAGGGGGCTCTGGGGCCAACGTCCTGACTTTC. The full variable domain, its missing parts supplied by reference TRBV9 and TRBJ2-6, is DSGVTQTPKHLITATGQRVTLRCSPRSGDLSVYWYQQSLDQGLQFLIQYYNGEERAKGNILERFSAQQFPDLHSELNLSSLELGDSALYFCASSPRTGEGGSGANVLTFGAGSRLTVL.

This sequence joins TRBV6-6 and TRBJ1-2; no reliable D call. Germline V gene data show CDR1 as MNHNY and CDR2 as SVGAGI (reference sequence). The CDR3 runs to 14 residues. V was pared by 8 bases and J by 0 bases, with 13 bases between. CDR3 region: CASFSGRTNYGYTF. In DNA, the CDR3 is TGTGCCAGCTTCAGTGGCCGCACTAACTATGGCTACACCTTC.

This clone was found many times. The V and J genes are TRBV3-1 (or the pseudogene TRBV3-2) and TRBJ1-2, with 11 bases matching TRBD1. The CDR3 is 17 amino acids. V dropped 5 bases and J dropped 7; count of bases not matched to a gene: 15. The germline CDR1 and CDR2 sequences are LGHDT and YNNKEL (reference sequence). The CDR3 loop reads CASSTGQGAGTLGGYTF. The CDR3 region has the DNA TGTGCCAGCAGCACCGGACAGGGGGCAGGAACTCTTGGTGGCTACACCTTC.

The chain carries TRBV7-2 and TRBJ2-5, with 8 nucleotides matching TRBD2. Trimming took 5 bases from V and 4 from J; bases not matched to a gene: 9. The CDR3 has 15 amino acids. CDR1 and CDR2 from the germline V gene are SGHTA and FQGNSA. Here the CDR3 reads CASSNRRGGTETQYF. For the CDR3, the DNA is TGTGCCAGCAGCAATCGTCGGGGGGGTACAGAGACCCAGTACTTC.

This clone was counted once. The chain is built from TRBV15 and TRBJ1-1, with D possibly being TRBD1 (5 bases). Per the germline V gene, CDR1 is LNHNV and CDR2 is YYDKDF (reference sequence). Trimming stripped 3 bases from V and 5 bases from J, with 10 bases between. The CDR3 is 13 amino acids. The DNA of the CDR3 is TGTGCCACCAGCAGCGGGACTTGGACTGAAGCTTTCTTT. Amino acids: CATSSGTWTEAFF.

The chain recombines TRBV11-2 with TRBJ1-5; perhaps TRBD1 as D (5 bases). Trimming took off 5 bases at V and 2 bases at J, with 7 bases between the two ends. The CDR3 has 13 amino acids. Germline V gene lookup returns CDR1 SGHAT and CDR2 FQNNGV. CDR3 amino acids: CASSPGRNQPQHF. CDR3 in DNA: TGTGCCAGCAGCCCAGGGCGCAATCAGCCCCAGCATTTT.

The CDR3 loop reads CASSVTGAYSNQPQHF. CDR3 DNA sequence: TGTGCCAGCAGTGTTACAGGAGCCTATAGCAATCAGCCCCAGCATTTT. This sequence joins TRBV2 and TRBJ1-5, with a possible D match to TRBD1 (5 bases). From germline, CDR1 is SNHLY and CDR2 FYNNEI. The CDR3 loop spans 16 amino acids. V was cut by 4 bases and J by 0 bases, with 13 bases left in between. Drawing the rest from reference TRBV2 and TRBJ1-5, the complete variable domain is EPEVTQTPSHQVTQMGQEVILRCVPISNHLYFYWYRQILGQKVEFLVSFYNNEISEKSEIFDDQFSVERPDGSNFTLKIRSTKLEDSAMYFCASSVTGAYSNQPQHFGDGTRLSIL.

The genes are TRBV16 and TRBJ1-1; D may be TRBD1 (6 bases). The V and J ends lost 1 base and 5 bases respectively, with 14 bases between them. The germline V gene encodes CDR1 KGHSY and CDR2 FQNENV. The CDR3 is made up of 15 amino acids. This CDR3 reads CASSQFGGRGTEAFF. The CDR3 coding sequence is TGTGCCAGCAGCCAATTCGGGGGGCGCGGAACTGAAGCTTTCTTT. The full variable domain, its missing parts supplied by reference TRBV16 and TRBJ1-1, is GEEVAQTPKHLVRGEGQKAKLYCAPIKGHSYVFWYQQVLKNEFKFLISFQNENVFDETGMPKERFSAKCLPNSPCSLEIQATKLEDSAVYFCASSQFGGRGTEAFFGQGTRLTVV.